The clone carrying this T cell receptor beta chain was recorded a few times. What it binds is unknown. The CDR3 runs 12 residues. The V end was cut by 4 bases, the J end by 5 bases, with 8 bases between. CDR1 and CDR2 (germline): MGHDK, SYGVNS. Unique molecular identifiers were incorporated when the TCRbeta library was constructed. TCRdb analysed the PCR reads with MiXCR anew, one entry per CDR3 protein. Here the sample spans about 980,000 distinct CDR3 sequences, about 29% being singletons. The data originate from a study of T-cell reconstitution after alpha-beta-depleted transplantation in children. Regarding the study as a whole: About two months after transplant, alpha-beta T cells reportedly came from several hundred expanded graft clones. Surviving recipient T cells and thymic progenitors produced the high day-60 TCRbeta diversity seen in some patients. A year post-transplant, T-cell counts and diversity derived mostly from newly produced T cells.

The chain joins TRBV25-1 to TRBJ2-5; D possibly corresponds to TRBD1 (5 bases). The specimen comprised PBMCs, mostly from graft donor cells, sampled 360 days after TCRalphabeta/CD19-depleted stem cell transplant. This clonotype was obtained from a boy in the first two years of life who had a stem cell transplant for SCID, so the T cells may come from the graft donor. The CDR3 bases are TGTGCCAGCAGTGGCCCAGGGGAGACCCAGTACTTC. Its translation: CASSGPGETQYF.